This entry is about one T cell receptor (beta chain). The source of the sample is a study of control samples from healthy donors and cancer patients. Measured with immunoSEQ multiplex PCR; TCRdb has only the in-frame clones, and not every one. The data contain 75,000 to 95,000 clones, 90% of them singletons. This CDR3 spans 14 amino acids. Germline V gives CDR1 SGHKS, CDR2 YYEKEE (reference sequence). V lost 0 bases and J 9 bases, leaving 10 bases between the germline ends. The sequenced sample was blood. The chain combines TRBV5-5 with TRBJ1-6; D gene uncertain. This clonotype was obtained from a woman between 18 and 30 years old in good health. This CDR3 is CASSLGTPSSPLHF. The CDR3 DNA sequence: TGTGCCAGCAGCTTGGGGACGCCAAGTTCACCCCTCCACTTT.